This TCR beta chain appears in the sequencing data of a study of molecular identifiers for immune sequencing clone quantification. This clonotype was counted at least ten times. Bulk TCR libraries used previously described methods and listed TCR primers. TCRdb reprocessed the PCR reads with MiXCR, giving one entry per CDR3 protein. The table lists some 13,000 distinct CDR3 sequences, roughly 15% of them singletons. Sequenced input: naive CD8+ T cells from blood, with Jurkat cell RNA spiked in. Regarding subset: FACS-sorted CD8+CD4-CCR7+CD45RA+ naive T cells. This clonotype was obtained from a human donor in good health. Some libraries in this study had Jurkat cell RNA spiked in.

CDR3 amino acids: CATSDPGLTTDTQYF. CDR3 coding DNA: TGTGCCACCAGTGACCCGGGACTCACCACAGATACGCAGTATTTT. The chain couples TRBV24-1 to TRBJ2-3, with D perhaps TRBD2 (6 bases). Germline loops: CDR1 KGHDR, CDR2 SFDVKD. The CDR3 runs to 15 residues. Trimming took off 4 bases at V and 2 bases at J, with 12 bases between the two ends.